This entry concerns a single T cell receptor (beta chain). The data derive from a study of blood T cell repertoires in COVID-19. Study details: The United States, Italy and Spain were the sources of the acute and convalescent COVID-19 samples. T cells, B-cell-depleted T cells, or PBMCs supplied cDNA or gDNA.

Per the study methods: Estimation of nucleated cell counts was performed using reference gene primer amplification. Profiled with immunoSEQ multiplex PCR; TCRdb holds only in-frame clones, not every one. Clonal size and the V and J genes are those of that table, whereas D and trimming came from the DNA. The sample has 250,000 to 300,000 clones; 82% are singletons. The CDR3 length is 17 residues. V was trimmed by 2 bases and J by 2 bases, leaving 18 bases between them. A PCR-confirmed or clinician-diagnosed COVID-19 case had contacted exposed participants within 2 weeks of entry. The rearrangement joins TRBV23-1 to TRBJ2-5; tentative D call: TRBD1 (6 bases). TRBV23-1 is an ORF, and what it does is uncertain. Sequencing used PBMCs or T cells enriched from blood (not recorded which). This sequence originates from a man in his forties who had been exposed to COVID-19. The CDR3 DNA sequence: TGCGCCAGCAGTCAACAGGGTTTTTTCACAGGGCAAGAGACCCAGTACTTC. Translating gives CASSQQGFFTGQETQYF.